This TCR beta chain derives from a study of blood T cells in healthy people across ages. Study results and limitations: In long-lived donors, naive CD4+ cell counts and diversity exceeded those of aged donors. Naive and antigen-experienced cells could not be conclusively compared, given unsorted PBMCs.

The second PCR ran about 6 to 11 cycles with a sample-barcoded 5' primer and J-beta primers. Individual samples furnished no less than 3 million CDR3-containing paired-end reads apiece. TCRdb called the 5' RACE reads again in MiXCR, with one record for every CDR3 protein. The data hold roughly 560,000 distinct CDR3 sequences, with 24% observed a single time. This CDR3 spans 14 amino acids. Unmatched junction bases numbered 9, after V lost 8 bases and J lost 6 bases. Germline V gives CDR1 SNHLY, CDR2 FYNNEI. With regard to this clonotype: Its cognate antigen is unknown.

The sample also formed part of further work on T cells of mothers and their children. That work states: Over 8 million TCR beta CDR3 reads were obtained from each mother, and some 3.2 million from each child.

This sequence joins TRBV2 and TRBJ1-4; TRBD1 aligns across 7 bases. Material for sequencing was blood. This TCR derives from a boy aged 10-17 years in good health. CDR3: CASSATGLDEKLFF. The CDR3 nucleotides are TGTGCCAGCTCTGCGACAGGGCTGGATGAAAAACTGTTTTTT.